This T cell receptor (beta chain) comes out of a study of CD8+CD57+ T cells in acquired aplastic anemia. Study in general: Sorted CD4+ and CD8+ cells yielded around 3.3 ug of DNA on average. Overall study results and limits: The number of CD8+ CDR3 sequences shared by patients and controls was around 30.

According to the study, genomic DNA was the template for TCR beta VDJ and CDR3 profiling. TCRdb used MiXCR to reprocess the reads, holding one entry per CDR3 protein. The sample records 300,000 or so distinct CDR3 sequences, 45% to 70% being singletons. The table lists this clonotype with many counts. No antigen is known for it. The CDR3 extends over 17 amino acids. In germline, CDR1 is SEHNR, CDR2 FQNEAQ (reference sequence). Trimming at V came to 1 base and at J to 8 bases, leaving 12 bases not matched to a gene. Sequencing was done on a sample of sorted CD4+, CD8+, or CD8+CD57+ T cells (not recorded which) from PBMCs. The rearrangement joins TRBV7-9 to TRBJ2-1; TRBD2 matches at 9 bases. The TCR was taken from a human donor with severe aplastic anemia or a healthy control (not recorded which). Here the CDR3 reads CASSLDPSGGMGDEQFF. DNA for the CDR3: TGTGCCAGCAGCTTAGACCCGAGCGGGGGGATGGGGGATGAGCAGTTCTTC.